This TCR beta chain was captured by sequencing in a study of blood T cell repertoires in COVID-19 (dated by TCRdb to 2019 to 2021). The study in broad terms: Collaborator samples came from the United States, Italy and Spain and covered acute and convalescent phases of COVID-19. The prospective study material was composed of cDNA or gDNA derived from T cells, B-cell-depleted T cells, or PBMCs. Subjects who had been exposed to COVID-19, were actively infected with it, or had recovered from it provided the deeply sampled blood TCRbeta repertoires that made up the dataset. The repertoires were made available in a free public database intended to serve as a resource for research on the immune response to SARS-CoV-2. Samples came from the ongoing ImmuneRACE study (first 160 participants) plus 1,254 subjects from 6 global collaborators. Nearly every sample came with metadata listing a de-identified subject ID, COVID-19 status, age in years and sex. Where available, HLA class I and class II types were taken from metadata supplied by the sample provider and were not determined by assay-based typing. Overall study results and their limits: The quantity of clinical and demographic metadata differed by source and by participant and was supplied without curation.

With respect to this clone: Its antigen specificity is not known. Per-nucleotide qualities are absent, and no much larger clonotype sits a single base away.

The immunoSEQ Assay, a bias-controlled multiplex PCR, was used to amplify TCRbeta CDR3 regions from genomic DNA. Processing in the source paper ran as follows. The number of nucleated cells in each sample was estimated by amplification of reference gene primers within the assay. To quantify the absolute abundance of each unique TCRbeta CDR3 rearrangement, sequence reads were collapsed and filtered. For each sample, productive Simpson clonality was calculated as the square root of Simpson's diversity index across productive rearrangements. Drawn from immuneACCESS, this table holds only the in-frame rearrangements with V and J called that TCRdb kept. Clones are partly lost; checked studies trace under half to an unresolved V gene and leave the rest unexplained. The V and J calls and clone size are taken from that table; D and trimming were inferred from the DNA. The sample table records approximately 300,000 clones; around 87% of these occur just once. Clones ranked in the top ten supply 1% of the sample.

Its CDR3 holds 16 amino acids, cysteine through phenylalanine. Just CDR3 DNA is preserved here, 48 bases in frame from base 1. Compared with germline, V lacks 1 base and J lacks 9 bases; bases without a gene match: 6. As encoded in the germline V gene (reference sequence), CDR1 is LGHDT while CDR2 is YNNKEL. Collaborating institutions collected whole blood in K2EDTA tubes following their own protocols. For TCRbeta analysis, collaborators shipped samples in one of three forms: frozen whole blood, isolated PBMCs, or DNA extracted from either of those sample types. This clonotype was sampled from a man in his forties or fifties with active or convalescent COVID-19. The sequencing sample was made of peripheral blood. In this chain, TRBV3-1 (or the pseudogene TRBV3-2) is recombined with TRBJ2-4; TRBD2 fits 13 bases in the junction. The DNA reads TGTGCCAGCAGCCAAGGGACTAGCGGGAGTCGTATCATTCAGTACTTC. This translates into CASSQGTSGSRIIQYF.